The next 16 T cell receptor beta chains were all read from a single sample in a study of blood T cell repertoires in COVID-19. Here immunoSEQ multiplex PCR was the method, and the copy in TCRdb shows in-frame clones only, minus some. Of fewer than 350,000 clones listed, about 89% are singletons. Material for sequencing was PBMCs or T cells enriched from blood (not recorded which). The receptors here all came from a man aged 55 to 70 who had recovered from COVID-19.

This chain joins TRBV5-5 and TRBJ2-1, with 10 bases lining up with TRBD2. The V segment lost 5 bases and the J segment 3 bases; nucleotides outside the gene matches: 5. CDR1 is SGHKS and CDR2 is YYEKEE in the germline V gene (reference sequence). The CDR3 sequence is 15 residues long. The CDR3 loop reads CASSYGLAVYNEQFF. Written as DNA, the CDR3 is TGTGCCAGCAGTTATGGACTAGCGGTCTACAATGAGCAGTTCTTC.

The V and J genes are TRBV11-2 and TRBJ2-7; D is possibly TRBD1 (6 bases). Germline-derived CDR1 and CDR2 are SGHAT and FQNNGV. The CDR3 is 16 amino acids. Trimming removed 2 bases at V and 3 bases at J, with 17 bases between. The CDR3 is CASSLSRGSQYYEQYF. CDR3 in DNA: TGTGCCAGCAGCTTAAGTAGGGGGTCTCAATACTACGAGCAGTACTTC.

This clone came up a few times. The V and J genes are TRBV15 and TRBJ2-7, with D tentatively TRBD2 (5 bases). The CDR3 sequence is 13 residues long. V was clipped by 3 bases and J by 6 bases, with 12 bases between them. Per the germline V gene, CDR1 is LNHNV and CDR2 is YYDKDF (reference sequence). The CDR3 sequence is CATSRSAGGEQYF. The CDR3 DNA reads as TGTGCCACCAGCAGGTCGGCTGGAGGCGAGCAGTACTTC.

The CDR3 reads CASSFPGTGGSNYGYTF. The CDR3 nucleotides are TGTGCCAGCAGTTTCCCCGGGACAGGGGGCTCTAACTATGGCTACACCTTC. V gene TRBV5-8 combines with J gene TRBJ1-2, with 12 bases that match TRBD1. The germline CDR1 and CDR2 sequences are SGHTS and YDEGEE. V was clipped by 5 bases and J by 0 bases; unmatched bases: 8. This CDR3 has 17 residues.

This clone was seen just once. The genes are TRBV5-8 and TRBJ2-1, with D unresolved. In germline, CDR1 is SGHTS, CDR2 YDEGEE. Trimming took off 3 bases at V and 3 bases at J, with 10 bases between the two ends. The length of the CDR3 is 14 residues. The CDR3 DNA reads as TGTGCCAGCAGCTGGAGAGCCAGCTACAATGAGCAGTTCTTC. Its translation: CASSWRASYNEQFF.

In this sample, this clone turned up once. The rearrangement links TRBV7-2 to TRBJ2-5; D is ambiguous. Trimming pared 5 bases from V and 2 bases from J, leaving 12 bases between. Germline V CDR1 and CDR2: SGHTA, FQGNSA. This CDR3 comprises 14 residues. CDR3 loop: CASSRSSLQETQYF. The CDR3 DNA sequence: TGTGCCAGCAGCCGGTCGAGCCTACAAGAGACCCAGTACTTC. The full variable domain, in which reference TRBV7-2 and TRBJ2-5 provide the parts outside the CDR3, is GAGVSQSPSNKVTEKGKDVELRCDPISGHTALYWYRQSLGQGLEFLIYFQGNSAPDKSGLPSDRFSAERTGGSVSTLTIQRTQQEDSAVYLCASSRSSLQETQYFGPGTRLLVL.

This clone was seen a handful of times. This chain uses TRBV28 with TRBJ1-4, with D unresolved. The CDR3 extends over 16 amino acids. Trimming stripped 6 bases from V and 0 bases from J, with 14 bases between. Germline V gives CDR1 MDHEN, CDR2 SYDVKM. The CDR3 coding sequence is TGTGCCAGCAGGACACCTAACCTTGCAACTAATGAAAAACTGTTTTTT. It codes for CASRTPNLATNEKLFF.

The V and J genes are TRBV9 and TRBJ1-1, with D perhaps TRBD1 (5 bases). Trimming took off 4 bases at V and 8 bases at J, with 15 bases between the two ends. This CDR3 comprises 13 residues. Germline V CDR1 and CDR2: SGDLS, YYNGEE. CDR3 coding DNA: TGTGCCAGCAGCCCTCGGAGGAGGGGCGAAGCTTTCTTT. Amino acid sequence: CASSPRRRGEAFF.

V and J are TRBV6-5 and TRBJ2-7; a weak D match, TRBD2 (5 bases). V was cut by 3 bases and J by 2 bases, with 11 bases left in between. In germline, CDR1 is MNHEY, CDR2 SVGAGI. There are 14 residues in the CDR3. The CDR3 DNA reads TGTGCCAGCAGTTATAATGCGGGTCCCTACGAGCAGTACTTC. Translation: CASSYNAGPYEQYF.

The V and J genes are TRBV29-1 and TRBJ2-6; D gene ambiguous. V lost 5 bases, J lost 2 bases, and 10 bases lay in between. Germline V gene lookup returns CDR1 SQVTM and CDR2 ANQGSEA. The CDR3 spans 14 residues. The CDR3 region is CSVLDSTGANVLTF. Written as DNA, the CDR3 is TGCAGCGTTCTCGATAGCACTGGGGCCAACGTCCTGACTTTC.

The chain joins TRBV21-1 to TRBJ2-2; the table's D gene call, TRBD1, was not cross checked with the DNA. TRBV21-1 is noted as a pseudogene. The CDR3 spans 16 residues. CDR3 nucleotide sequence: TGTGCCAGCAGCCTTCAGACAGGTACGAACACCGGGGAGCTGTTTTTT. Amino acid sequence: CASSLQTGTNTGELFF.

The chain joins TRBV30 to TRBJ2-3, with D maybe TRBD2 (5 bases). Deletions cut 4 bases from V and 2 bases from J, with 10 bases between. Germline values: CDR1 GTSNPN, CDR2 SVGIG (reference sequence). The length of the CDR3 is 13 residues. CDR3 DNA: TGTGCCTGGACCCCGGGGAACACAGATACGCAGTATTTT. This sequence encodes CAWTPGNTDTQYF.

This chain links TRBV5-1 with TRBJ1-2; TRBD1 aligns across 10 bases. Germline V gene lookup returns CDR1 SGHRS and CDR2 YFSETQ. The CDR3 spans 15 residues. The V and J ends lost 1 base and 6 bases, in that order; junction bases with no gene match: 6. In nucleotides, the CDR3 is TGCGCCAGCAGCTTGACGGGACAGGGGAGACATGGCTACACCTTC. The encoded protein is CASSLTGQGRHGYTF. Combining the CDR3 with reference TRBV5-1 and TRBJ1-2 gives the whole variable domain KAGVTQTPRYLIKTRGQQVTLSCSPISGHRSVSWYQQTPGQGLQFLFEYFSETQRNKGNFPGRFSGRQFSNSRSEMNVSTLELGDSALYLCASSLTGQGRHGYTFGSGTRLTVV.

The chain employs TRBV27 and TRBJ2-3; D is perhaps TRBD2 (5 bases). The CDR3 runs to 14 residues. The V end lost 4 bases, the J end lost 4 bases, and 12 bases lay between the germline ends. Germline CDR1 is MNHEY and CDR2 is SMNVEV (reference sequence). The chain's CDR3 is CASSSPWESDTQYF. The CDR3 nucleotides are TGTGCCAGCAGTTCCCCGTGGGAGTCAGATACGCAGTATTTT.

In its sample, this clone was seen once. The chain combines TRBV28 with TRBJ1-5; the D is unclear. In germline, CDR1 is MDHEN, CDR2 SYDVKM. The CDR3 totals 13 residues. Trimming pared 2 bases from V and 3 bases from J, leaving 5 bases between. The CDR3 nucleotides are TGTGCCAGCAGTTTAATTCTCAATCAGCCCCAGCATTTT. Protein: CASSLILNQPQHF.

The chain combines TRBV7-2 with TRBJ1-2; no reliable D call. Germline CDR1 and CDR2: SGHTA and FQGNSA. This CDR3 is 13 amino acids long. V shed 5 bases and J shed 7 bases, with 14 bases lying between them. CDR3 coding DNA: TGTGCCAGCAGCCACAGCCCAATGGCTGGCTACACCTTC. Translated, it gives CASSHSPMAGYTF.